This entry lists 15 T cell receptor beta chains sequenced from one sample in a study of T cells after yellow fever vaccination. TCRdb ran MiXCR on the 5' RACE reads and lists one entry per CDR3 protein. This sample carries 50,000 to 75,000 distinct CDR3 sequences, around 7% of them seen once, and the ten largest clones take roughly 40%. This specimen was CD8+ T cells sorted from PBMCs, taken on the day of the first yellow fever vaccination. These receptors all come from a man younger than 35 who received the YFV17D yellow fever vaccine.

This clonotype was recorded many times. This chain connects TRBV4-1 to TRBJ1-1, with D possibly being TRBD1 (5 bases). From germline, CDR1 is MGHRA and CDR2 YSYEKL. This CDR3 is built from 14 residues. Trimming stripped 4 bases from V and 3 bases from J, with 12 bases between. The CDR3 protein is CASSPMQGDTEAFF. CDR3 sequence (DNA): TGCGCCAGCAGCCCAATGCAGGGTGACACTGAAGCTTTCTTT.

The chain is built from TRBV2 and TRBJ2-7; perhaps TRBD1 as D (5 bases). The germline V gene encodes CDR1 SNHLY and CDR2 FYNNEI. CDR3 length equals 15 residues. V was cut by 11 bases and J by 0 bases, with 20 bases left in between. The CDR3 loop is CAATLTDLSSYEQYV. The CDR3 DNA reads as TGTGCCGCCACCTTGACAGACCTTAGCTCCTACGAGCAGTACGTC.

The chain uses TRBV15 and TRBJ2-1, with TRBD2 matching over 11 bases. The CDR3 runs to 14 residues. CDR1 and CDR2 (germline): LNHNV, YYDKDF (reference sequence). V gave up 3 bases and J gave up 6 bases; unmatched junction bases: 1. The CDR3: CATSRTSGINEQFF. The CDR3 bases are TGTGCCACCAGCAGGACTAGCGGGATCAATGAGCAGTTCTTC.

This clonotype turned up a few times. The CDR3 spells CASSSSQGADSYEQYF. The CDR3 DNA follows: TGCGCCAGCAGCTCCTCACAGGGGGCGGACTCCTACGAGCAGTACTTC. V and J are TRBV5-1 and TRBJ2-7, with TRBD1 identical over 9 bases. Germline V gene data show CDR1 as SGHRS and CDR2 as YFSETQ. Trimming cost V 3 bases and J 0 bases; bases outside gene matches: 7. This CDR3 has 16 amino acids.

This clonotype was recorded at least ten times. The genes are TRBV12-3 or TRBV12-4 and TRBJ1-5, with a tentative D call TRBD1 (6 bases). Trimming stripped 3 bases from V and 7 bases from J, with 13 bases between. The CDR3 has 14 amino acids. CDR3 amino acids: CASSLGAGAQPQHF. CDR3 nucleotide sequence: TGTGCCAGCAGTTTGGGGGCAGGGGCCCAGCCCCAGCATTTT.

V usage is TRBV5-4 and J usage is TRBJ2-7; D remains ambiguous. Trimming stripped 1 base from V and 6 bases from J, with 8 bases between. Germline CDR1 and CDR2: SGHNT and YYREEE (reference sequence). This CDR3 is 12 amino acids long. The CDR3 region is CASSLRQSEQYF. CDR3 nucleotides: TGTGCCAGCAGCTTGAGGCAAAGCGAGCAGTACTTC.

This clonotype was observed at least ten times. V is TRBV27 and J is TRBJ2-7; 7 bases are shared with TRBD1. This CDR3 spans 14 amino acids. Trimming removed 4 bases from V and 4 bases from J; junction bases left unmatched: 7. CDR1 is MNHEY and CDR2 is SMNVEV in the germline V gene (reference sequence). Here the CDR3 DNA reads TGTGCCAGCAGTTCCACTGGGACAGCTTACGAGCAGTACGTC. Encoded protein: CASSSTGTAYEQYV.

The sample holds many counts of this clonotype. The chain has TRBV6-4 and TRBJ2-3; 9 nucleotides agree with TRBD2. The CDR3 has 16 amino acids. Germline loops: CDR1 MRHNA, CDR2 SNTAGT. The ends lost 3 bases at V and 0 bases at J; junction bases unmatched: 4. DNA of the CDR3: TGTGCCAGCAGTGAGGCTAGCGGGGATAGCACAGATACGCAGTATTTT. Residues: CASSEASGDSTDTQYF.

This clonotype was counted ten times or more. The chain recombines TRBV10-3 with TRBJ2-2, with 9 positions matching TRBD1. CDR3 length: 16 residues. Trimming removed 10 bases from V and 1 base from J; junction bases left unmatched: 10. Germline V gene sequence: CDR1 ENHRY, CDR2 SYGVKD. The CDR3 spells CATRDRVPENTGELFF. The CDR3 DNA sequence: TGTGCCACCCGGGACAGGGTACCGGAGAACACCGGGGAGCTGTTTTTT.

The V and J genes are TRBV11-2 and TRBJ2-5; possibly TRBD1 or TRBD2 for D (6 bases each). Germline values: CDR1 SGHAT, CDR2 FQNNGV. The CDR3 extends over 16 amino acids. Trimming shortened V by 5 bases and J by 4 bases, and 20 bases separated the two germline ends. This CDR3 is CASSLGEGGRVETQYF. CDR3 nucleotide sequence: TGTGCCAGCAGCCTCGGCGAGGGGGGTCGGGTAGAGACCCAGTACTTC. Full variable domain (outside the CDR3, taken from reference TRBV11-2 and TRBJ2-5): EAGVAQSPRYKIIEKRQSVAFWCNPISGHATLYWYQQILGQGPKLLIQFQNNGVVDDSQLPKDRFSAERLKGVDSTLKIQPAKLEDSAVYLCASSLGEGGRVETQYFGPGTRLLVL.

The sample holds a few counts of this clonotype. The V and J genes are TRBV10-3 and TRBJ1-1; 7 bases are a match to TRBD1. This CDR3 has 15 residues. Germline V gives CDR1 ENHRY, CDR2 SYGVKD. V dropped 4 bases and J dropped 1; count of bases not matched to a gene: 6. The CDR3 loop reads CAISGSQGTNTEAFF. The CDR3 region has the DNA TGTGCCATCAGTGGGTCACAGGGGACGAACACTGAAGCTTTCTTT.

A few counts support this clonotype. The rearrangement uses TRBV5-6 and TRBJ2-5; TRBD2 matches at 10 bases. Looked up from germline, CDR1 is SGHDT and CDR2 is YYEEEE. With 5 bases clipped from V and 1 base from J, the junction kept 11 bases outside the gene matches. The CDR3 spans 17 residues. CDR3 region: CASSGLADAYGQETQYF. In DNA form, the CDR3 reads TGTGCCAGCAGTGGACTAGCGGACGCCTACGGCCAAGAGACCCAGTACTTC. Full variable domain (remainder filled in from reference TRBV5-6 and TRBJ2-5): DAGVTQSPTHLIKTRGQQVTLRCSPKSGHDTVSWYQQALGQGPQFIFQYYEEEERQRGNFPDRFSGHQFPNYSSELNVNALLLGDSALYLCASSGLADAYGQETQYFGPGTRLLVL.

The table lists this clonotype with a few counts. The chain recombines TRBV4-1 with TRBJ1-5; D is unresolved. Germline lookup yields CDR1 MGHRA and CDR2 YSYEKL. The CDR3 extends over 16 amino acids. V lost 0 bases, J lost 0 bases, and 9 bases lay in between. In DNA, the CDR3 is TGCGCCAGCAGCCAAGACATAGGCCTTAGCAATCAGCCCCAGCATTTT. Protein product: CASSQDIGLSNQPQHF.

The sample holds many counts of this clonotype. V gene TRBV6-1 combines with J gene TRBJ2-7; TRBD1 matches at 8 bases. Germline V lookup: CDR1 MNHNS, CDR2 SASEGT. After removal of 6 bases from V and 4 bases from J, the junction contained 11 bases not matched to a gene. The CDR3 has 15 amino acids. CDR3 residues: CASSVWQGAVYEQYV. The DNA of the CDR3 is TGTGCCAGCAGCGTGTGGCAGGGGGCCGTTTACGAGCAGTACGTC.

This clonotype has a count of ten or more. This chain links TRBV18 with TRBJ1-5, with D maybe TRBD1 (6 bases). This CDR3 is built from 16 residues. Germline V gene sequence: CDR1 KGHSH, CDR2 LQKENI. Trimming left V 4 bases short and J 8 bases short, with 21 bases between. CDR3 in DNA: TGTGCCAGCTCACATACGGCAGGGACTGAGGGGGAGCCCCAGCATTTT. The encoded protein is CASSHTAGTEGEPQHF. The whole variable domain, filled in from reference TRBV18 and TRBJ1-5, reads NAGVMQNPRHLVRRRGQEARLRCSPMKGHSHVYWYRQLPEEGLKFMVYLQKENIIDESGMPKERFSAEFPKEGPSILRIQQVVRGDSAAYFCASSHTAGTEGEPQHFGDGTRLSIL.